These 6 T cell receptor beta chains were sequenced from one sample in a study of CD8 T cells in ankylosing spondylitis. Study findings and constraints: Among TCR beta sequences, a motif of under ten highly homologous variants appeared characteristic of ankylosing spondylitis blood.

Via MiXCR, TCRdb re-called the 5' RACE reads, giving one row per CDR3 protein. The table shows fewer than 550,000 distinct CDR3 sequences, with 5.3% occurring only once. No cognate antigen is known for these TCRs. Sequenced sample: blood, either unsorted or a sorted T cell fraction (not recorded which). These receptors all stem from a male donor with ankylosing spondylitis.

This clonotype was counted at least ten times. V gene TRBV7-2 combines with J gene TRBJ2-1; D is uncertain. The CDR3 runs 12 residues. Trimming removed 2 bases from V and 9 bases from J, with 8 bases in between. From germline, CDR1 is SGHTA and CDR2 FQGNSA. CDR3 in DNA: TGTGCCAGCAGCTTACTTCTCGCTGAGCAGTTCTTC. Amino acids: CASSLLLAEQFF.

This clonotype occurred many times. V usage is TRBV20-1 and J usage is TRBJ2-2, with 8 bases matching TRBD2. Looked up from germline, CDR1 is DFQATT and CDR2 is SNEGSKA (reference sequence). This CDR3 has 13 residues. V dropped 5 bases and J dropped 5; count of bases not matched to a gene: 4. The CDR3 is CSARAGGTGELFF. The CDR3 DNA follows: TGCAGTGCTCGGGCGGGGGGAACCGGGGAGCTGTTTTTT.

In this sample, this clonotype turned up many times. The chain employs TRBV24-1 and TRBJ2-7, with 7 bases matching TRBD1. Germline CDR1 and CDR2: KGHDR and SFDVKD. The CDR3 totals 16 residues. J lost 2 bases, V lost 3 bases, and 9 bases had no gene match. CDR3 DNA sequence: TGTGCCACCAGTGATCCCACAGGGGCACTACCCTACGAGCAGTACTTC. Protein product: CATSDPTGALPYEQYF.

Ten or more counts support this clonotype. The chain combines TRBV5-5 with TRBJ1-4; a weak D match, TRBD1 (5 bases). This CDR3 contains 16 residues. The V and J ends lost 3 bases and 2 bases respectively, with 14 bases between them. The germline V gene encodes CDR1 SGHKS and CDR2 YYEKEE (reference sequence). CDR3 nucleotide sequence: TGTGCCAGCAGCTCGAACCCGACAGTGACTAATGAAAAACTGTTTTTT. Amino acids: CASSSNPTVTNEKLFF. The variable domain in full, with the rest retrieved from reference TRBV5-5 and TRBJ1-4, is DAGVTQSPTHLIKTRGQQVTLRCSPISGHKSVSWYQQVLGQGPQFIFQYYEKEERGRGNFPDRFSARQFPNYSSELNVNALLLGDSALYLCASSSNPTVTNEKLFFGSGTQLSVL.

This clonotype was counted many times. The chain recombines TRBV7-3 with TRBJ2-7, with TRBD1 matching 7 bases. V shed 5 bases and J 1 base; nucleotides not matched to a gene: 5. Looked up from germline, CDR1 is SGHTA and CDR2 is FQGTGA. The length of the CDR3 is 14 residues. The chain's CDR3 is CASSQTGNSYEQYF. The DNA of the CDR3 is TGTGCCAGCAGCCAGACAGGGAATTCCTACGAGCAGTACTTC.

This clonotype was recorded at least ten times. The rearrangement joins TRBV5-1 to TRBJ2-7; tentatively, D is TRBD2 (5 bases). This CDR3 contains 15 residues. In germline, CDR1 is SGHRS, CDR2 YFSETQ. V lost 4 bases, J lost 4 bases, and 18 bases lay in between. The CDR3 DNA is TGCGCCAGCAGCAAAACTTACGGGATCGGGTACGAGCAGTACTTC. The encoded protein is CASSKTYGIGYEQYF. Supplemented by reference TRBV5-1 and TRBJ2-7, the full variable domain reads KAGVTQTPRYLIKTRGQQVTLSCSPISGHRSVSWYQQTPGQGLQFLFEYFSETQRNKGNFPGRFSGRQFSNSRSEMNVSTLELGDSALYLCASSKTYGIGYEQYFGPGTRLTVT.